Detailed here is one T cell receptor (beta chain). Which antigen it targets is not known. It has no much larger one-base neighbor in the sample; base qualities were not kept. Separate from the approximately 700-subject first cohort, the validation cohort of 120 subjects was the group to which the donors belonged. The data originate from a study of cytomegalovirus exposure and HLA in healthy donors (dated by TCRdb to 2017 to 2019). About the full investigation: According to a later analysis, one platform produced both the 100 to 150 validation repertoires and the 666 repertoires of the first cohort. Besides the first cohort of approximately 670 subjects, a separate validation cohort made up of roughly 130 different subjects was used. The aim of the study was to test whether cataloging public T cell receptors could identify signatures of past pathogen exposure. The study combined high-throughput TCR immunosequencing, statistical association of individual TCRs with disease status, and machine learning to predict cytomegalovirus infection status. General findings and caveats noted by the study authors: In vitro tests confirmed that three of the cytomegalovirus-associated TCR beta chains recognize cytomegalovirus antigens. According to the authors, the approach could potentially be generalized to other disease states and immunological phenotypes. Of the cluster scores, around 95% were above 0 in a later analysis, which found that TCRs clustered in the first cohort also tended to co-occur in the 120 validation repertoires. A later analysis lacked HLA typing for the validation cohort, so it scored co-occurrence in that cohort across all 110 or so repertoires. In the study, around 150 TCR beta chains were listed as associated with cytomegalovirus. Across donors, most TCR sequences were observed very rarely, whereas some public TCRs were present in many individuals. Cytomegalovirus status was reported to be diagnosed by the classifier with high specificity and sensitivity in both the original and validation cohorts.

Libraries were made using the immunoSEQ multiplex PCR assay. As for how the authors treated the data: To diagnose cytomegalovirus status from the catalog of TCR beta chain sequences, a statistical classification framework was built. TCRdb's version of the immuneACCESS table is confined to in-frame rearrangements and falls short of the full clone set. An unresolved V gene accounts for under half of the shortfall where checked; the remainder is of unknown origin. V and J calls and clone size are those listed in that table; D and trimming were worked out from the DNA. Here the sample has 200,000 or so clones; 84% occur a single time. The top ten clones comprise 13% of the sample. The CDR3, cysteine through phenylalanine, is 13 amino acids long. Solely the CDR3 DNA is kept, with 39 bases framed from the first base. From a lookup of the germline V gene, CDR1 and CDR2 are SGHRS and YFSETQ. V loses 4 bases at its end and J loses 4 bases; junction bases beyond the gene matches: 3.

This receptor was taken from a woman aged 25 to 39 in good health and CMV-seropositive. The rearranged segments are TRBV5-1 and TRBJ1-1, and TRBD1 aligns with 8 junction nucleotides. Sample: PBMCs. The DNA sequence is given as TGCGCCAGCAGCCAGGACAGGGTCACTGAAGCTTTCTTT. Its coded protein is CASSQDRVTEAFF.